The 25 T cell receptor beta chains below all came from one sample that was sequenced in a study of cytomegalovirus exposure and HLA in healthy donors. The PCR employed 60 Vbeta primers together with 13 Jbeta primers. Using immunoSEQ multiplex PCR, the repertoire was profiled, and TCRdb retains in-frame clones only, with some absent. The sample consists of a few hundred thousand clones, around nine tenths of them appearing once. Sequencing input: PBMCs. The receptors were sampled from a girl aged 2 to 9 in good health and CMV-seronegative.

The chain has TRBV6-5 and TRBJ2-7; 11 bases align to TRBD2. The V gene's germline CDR1 is MNHEY and CDR2 SVGAGI. The CDR3 covers 15 residues. With 5 bases clipped from V and 2 bases from J, the junction kept 5 bases outside the gene matches. CDR3 protein: CASSQTSGVPYEQYF. For the CDR3, the DNA is TGTGCCAGCAGTCAGACTAGCGGGGTACCCTACGAGCAGTACTTC.

This rearrangement joins TRBV6-6 to TRBJ2-7, with TRBD1 matching 7 bases. This CDR3 is 14 amino acids long. Trimming took 4 bases from V and 1 from J; bases not matched to a gene: 4. CDR1 and CDR2 (germline): MNHNY, SVGAGI (reference sequence). The CDR3, as DNA: TGTGCCAGCAGTTTAGACAGGGTTTCCTACGAGCAGTACTTC. The encoded protein is CASSLDRVSYEQYF.

The CDR3 coding sequence is TGTGCCAGCAGCTGGACAGGGGACTATGGCTACACCTTC. This gives the protein CASSWTGDYGYTF. The chain is built from TRBV5-5 and TRBJ1-2; 9 bases fit TRBD1. Per germline, CDR1 SGHKS and CDR2 YYEKEE (reference sequence). Trimming took 3 bases from V and 3 from J; bases not matched to a gene: 0. The CDR3 loop spans 13 amino acids.

The gene calls are TRBV27 and TRBJ2-4, with D hard to call. Trimming took 3 bases from V and 0 from J, leaving 6 bases between them. The CDR3 totals 14 residues. CDR1 is MNHEY, CDR2 SMNVEV, per germline (reference sequence). This chain's CDR3 is CASSLRRAKNIQYF. The CDR3 bases are TGTGCCAGCAGTTTGCGGCGAGCCAAAAACATTCAGTACTTC.

V gene TRBV27 combines with J gene TRBJ2-1; 10 nucleotides match TRBD1. The CDR3 extends over 14 amino acids. V lost 8 bases, J lost 7 bases, and 8 bases stayed unmatched. CDR1 and CDR2 (germline): MNHEY, SMNVEV (reference sequence). The chain's CDR3 is CASVSGDRGNEQFF. The CDR3 bases are TGTGCCAGCGTTAGCGGGGACAGGGGTAATGAGCAGTTCTTC.

This clone occurred once. The chain is built from TRBV5-6 and TRBJ2-1, with TRBD2 matching 14 bases. J was trimmed by 4 bases and V by 4 bases; bases with no gene match: 4. Germline V gives CDR1 SGHDT, CDR2 YYEEEE. The CDR3 covers 16 residues. The CDR3 spells CASSHGTSGGYNEQFF. CDR3 sequence (DNA): TGTGCCAGCAGCCACGGGACTAGCGGGGGTTACAATGAGCAGTTCTTC.

In its sample, this clone was seen once. This sequence joins TRBV10-3 and TRBJ2-5; TRBD2 matches 7 bases. Germline CDR1 reads ENHRY; CDR2 reads SYGVKD. This CDR3 has 13 amino acids. V dropped 7 bases and J dropped 1; count of bases not matched to a gene: 3. CDR3 DNA sequence: TGTGCCATCATGCCTAGCGGCCAAGAGACCCAGTACTTC. Residues: CAIMPSGQETQYF.

The rearrangement uses TRBV10-3 and TRBJ1-4; 9 bases fit TRBD1. CDR1 ENHRY and CDR2 SYGVKD come from the germline V gene. CDR3 length equals 15 residues. Trimming cost V 2 bases and J 8 bases; bases outside gene matches: 6. CDR3 in amino acids: CAISEPGQGREKLFF. The CDR3 DNA follows: TGTGCCATCAGTGAGCCGGGACAGGGAAGGGAAAAACTGTTTTTT.

The genes are TRBV29-1 and TRBJ1-2, with no clear D. Trimming cost V 1 base and J 1 base, with 7 bases left between them. CDR1 and CDR2 (germline): SQVTM, ANQGSEA. This CDR3 contains 13 residues. As DNA, the CDR3 is TGCAGCGTTGAAGGGCAGGTTAACTATGGCTACACCTTC. This sequence encodes CSVEGQVNYGYTF. Full variable domain (remainder filled in from reference TRBV29-1 and TRBJ1-2): SAVISQKPSRDICQRGTSLTIQCQVDSQVTMMFWYRQQPGQSLTLIATANQGSEATYESGFVIDKFPISRPNLTFSTLTVSNMSPEDSSIYLCSVEGQVNYGYTFGSGTRLTVV.

The chain links TRBV27 to TRBJ2-1, with a possible D match to TRBD2 (6 bases). This CDR3 region has 16 residues. V was clipped by 8 bases and J by 2 bases, with 19 bases between them. Germline CDR1 MNHEY, CDR2 SMNVEV (reference sequence). The CDR3 DNA sequence: TGTGCCAGCGATCCTTACGGAGGGGCGCCCTACAATGAGCAGTTCTTC. This codes for CASDPYGGAPYNEQFF.

This clone was counted a single time. As DNA, the CDR3 is TGTGCCAGCAAGACAGGGGCGGGAAACACCATATATTTT. Translation gives CASKTGAGNTIYF. The genes are TRBV27 and TRBJ1-3; TRBD1 matches at 8 bases. The CDR3 has 13 amino acids. Per the germline V gene, CDR1 is MNHEY and CDR2 is SMNVEV (reference sequence). V shed 7 bases and J 4 bases; nucleotides not matched to a gene: 3.

The CDR3, as DNA: TGTGCCAGCAGCTTAGGACTAGCGGGGACCTACAATGAGCAGTTCTTC. Translation gives CASSLGLAGTYNEQFF. The chain links TRBV7-2 to TRBJ2-1; 11 bases map to TRBD2. J was trimmed by 2 bases and V by 1 base; bases with no gene match: 1. The CDR3 runs 16 residues. Germline loops: CDR1 SGHTA, CDR2 FQGNSA.

This clone turned up a few times. Here the CDR3 reads CASSNIPSYEQYF. The CDR3 nucleotides read TGTGCCAGCAGCAACATTCCCTCCTACGAGCAGTACTTC. The chain is built from TRBV5-6 and TRBJ2-7; D unresolved. Looked up from germline, CDR1 is SGHDT and CDR2 is YYEEEE. Trimming took off 4 bases at V and 0 bases at J, with 8 bases between the two ends. The CDR3 length is 13 residues.

V gene TRBV6-5 combines with J gene TRBJ2-7; D is perhaps TRBD1 (6 bases). CDR1 and CDR2 from the germline V gene are MNHEY and SVGAGI. The V end was cut by 2 bases, the J end by 3 bases, with 11 bases between. The CDR3 runs to 14 residues. CDR3: CASSYRQGFYEQYF. The CDR3 DNA follows: TGTGCCAGCAGTTACCGGCAGGGGTTCTACGAGCAGTACTTC.

This clone was observed a single time. The V gene is TRBV28, the J gene TRBJ2-3, with D unresolved. V lost 3 bases, J lost 6 bases, and 7 bases lay in between. Germline CDR1 is MDHEN and CDR2 is SYDVKM. The CDR3 extends over 12 amino acids. CDR3 loop: CASSFDSDTQYF. The CDR3 region has the DNA TGTGCCAGCAGTTTTGATAGCGATACGCAGTATTTT.

The V call is TRBV6-5, the J call TRBJ1-3; D gene ambiguous. This CDR3 has 12 residues. From germline, CDR1 is MNHEY and CDR2 SVGAGI. V was pared by 9 bases and J by 8 bases, with 14 bases between. DNA of the CDR3: TGTGCCAGTCTTCTTACTGCGGACACCATATATTTT. Protein product: CASLLTADTIYF.

In this sample, this clone turned up once. The chain has TRBV5-1 and TRBJ2-7, with 8 bases identical to TRBD2. J gave up 2 bases and V 0 bases, and 4 bases lay outside the gene matches. Germline-derived CDR1 and CDR2 are SGHRS and YFSETQ. The CDR3 is 15 residues long. The CDR3: CASSLAVAGPYEQYF. Written as DNA, the CDR3 is TGCGCCAGCAGCTTGGCGGTAGCGGGACCCTACGAGCAGTACTTC.

The genes are TRBV5-1 and TRBJ2-6, with D uncertain. Trimming stripped 4 bases from V and 0 bases from J, with 8 bases between. CDR3 size: 15 residues. CDR1 is SGHRS and CDR2 is YFSETQ in the germline V gene. DNA of the CDR3: TGCGCCAGCAGCGTACAGAGCTCTGGGGCCAACGTCCTGACTTTC. Translating it yields CASSVQSSGANVLTF.

V is TRBV28 and J is TRBJ2-3; 8 bases match TRBD2. The V gene end was trimmed by 6 bases and the J gene end by 2 bases; junction bases not matched to a gene: 10. The CDR3 runs to 16 residues. Germline V gene lookup returns CDR1 MDHEN and CDR2 SYDVKM. The CDR3 reads CASREAGAIYTDTQYF. CDR3 nucleotide sequence: TGTGCCAGCAGAGAAGCGGGGGCTATCTACACAGATACGCAGTATTTT.

The rearrangement uses TRBV19 and TRBJ1-5; possibly TRBD1 for D (5 bases). V was cut by 3 bases and J by 6 bases, with 18 bases left in between. The CDR3 spans 16 residues. Germline lookup yields CDR1 LNHDA and CDR2 SQIVND (reference sequence). The DNA of the CDR3 is TGTGCCAGTAGTATGATAAAGGTCCTAAGGGGTCAGCCCCAGCATTTT. Translating it yields CASSMIKVLRGQPQHF.

The rearrangement uses TRBV4-2 and TRBJ1-3; tentative D call: TRBD1 (6 bases). V lost 0 bases and J lost 0, with 15 bases in between. Germline V CDR1 and CDR2: LGHNA, YNFKEQ. There are 18 residues in the CDR3. The CDR3 DNA follows: TGTGCCAGCAGCCAAGATGACAGGACGGCCTCCTCTGGAAACACCATATATTTT. This encodes CASSQDDRTASSGNTIYF.

This clone has just one count. The V call is TRBV28, the J call TRBJ2-3; TRBD2 agrees at 8 bases. The V and J ends lost 5 bases and 4 bases, in that order; junction bases with no gene match: 2. The germline gives CDR1 MDHEN, CDR2 SYDVKM. CDR3 length equals 13 residues. The CDR3 reads CASSRAGADTQYF. The DNA of the CDR3 is TGTGCCAGCAGTAGAGCGGGAGCAGATACGCAGTATTTT.

The chain combines TRBV29-1 with TRBJ2-4; D remains unclear. V was shortened by 6 bases and J by 6 bases, with 15 bases between the two germline ends. Germline V lookup: CDR1 SQVTM, CDR2 ANQGSEA. This CDR3 has 13 amino acids. The CDR3 nucleotides are TGCAGCGTGTTGGTAGCCCTCGGAAACATTCAGTACTTC. Translated, it gives CSVLVALGNIQYF.

The rearrangement uses TRBV6-6 and TRBJ2-1, with TRBD2 matching 9 bases. The CDR3 length is 15 residues. J gave up 7 bases and V 4 bases, and 8 bases lay outside the gene matches. Looked up from germline, CDR1 is MNHNY and CDR2 is SVGAGI (reference sequence). The CDR3 is CASSSQAGGFNEQFF. The CDR3 region has the DNA TGTGCCAGCAGTTCCCAGGCGGGAGGGTTTAATGAGCAGTTCTTC.

The rearrangement uses TRBV2 and TRBJ1-1; D possibly corresponds to TRBD1 (5 bases). V was pared by 6 bases and J by 0 bases, with 11 bases between. CDR3 length: 14 residues. CDR1 and CDR2 (germline): SNHLY, FYNNEI. This CDR3 is CASSLDSLNTEAFF. The DNA of the CDR3 is TGTGCCAGCAGCCTTGACAGCTTGAACACTGAAGCTTTCTTT.